Presented here are 14 T cell receptor beta chains from one specimen sequenced in a study of cytomegalovirus exposure and HLA in healthy donors. The PCR employed 60 Vbeta primers together with 13 Jbeta primers. The data were produced by immunoSEQ multiplex PCR, yet TCRdb's version contains in-frame clones alone and is incomplete. The repertoire includes more than 95,000 clones, roughly 13% of them detected once, and 15% to 20% sits in the top ten. The sequencing sample was made of PBMCs. The receptors shown here come from a man aged 35-49 years in good health and CMV-seropositive.

Only a few counts were recorded for this clone. The chain's CDR3 is CASSQEWTEAFF. CDR3 nucleotides: TGTGCCAGCAGTCAAGAGTGGACTGAAGCTTTCTTT. The rearrangement joins TRBV7-9 to TRBJ1-1, with D uncertain. The CDR3 has 12 residues. V shed 6 bases and J shed 5 bases, with 10 bases lying between them. In germline, CDR1 is SEHNR, CDR2 FQNEAQ (reference sequence).

This clone was seen only a few times. CDR3 loop: CASSPRGGFDEKLFF. The DNA for the CDR3 is TGTGCCAGCTCACCTCGGGGGGGGTTCGATGAAAAACTGTTTTTT. The chain links TRBV18 to TRBJ1-4, with a possible D match to TRBD1 (5 bases). Germline CDR1 is KGHSH and CDR2 is LQKENI. CDR3 length: 15 residues. The germline V and J ends were trimmed by 3 bases and 6 bases, with 14 bases remaining between them.

CDR3 residues: CASSSPYRDNEQFF. The CDR3 bases are TGTGCCAGCAGTTCCCCGTACAGGGACAATGAGCAGTTCTTC. The V gene is TRBV6-5, the J gene TRBJ2-1; weak D call: TRBD1 (6 bases). Trimming took off 4 bases at V and 5 bases at J, with 12 bases between the two ends. CDR1 is MNHEY and CDR2 is SVGAGI in the germline V gene. This CDR3 comprises 14 residues.

This clone showed up just a few times. The gene calls are TRBV5-1 and TRBJ2-2; no clear D gene. Germline V gene sequence: CDR1 SGHRS, CDR2 YFSETQ. V was trimmed by 0 bases and J by 4 bases, leaving 7 bases between them. CDR3 length: 14 residues. The CDR3 DNA follows: TGCGCCAGCAGCTTGGACTCTCTCACCGGGGAGCTGTTTTTT. It is translated as CASSLDSLTGELFF.

This chain links TRBV2 with TRBJ1-1, with a weak D call TRBD1 (5 bases). The CDR3 spans 14 residues. Trimming cost V 6 bases and J 3 bases, with 14 bases left between them. The germline CDR1 and CDR2 sequences are SNHLY and FYNNEI. In nucleotides, the CDR3 is TGTGCCAGCAGCCCCAGGGACTTCTACACTGAAGCTTTCTTT. Residues: CASSPRDFYTEAFF.

The rearrangement joins TRBV30 to TRBJ1-5; unclear D gene. CDR1 and CDR2 (germline): GTSNPN, SVGIG (reference sequence). This CDR3 region has 14 residues. Deletions cut 0 bases from V and 5 bases from J, with 11 bases between. CDR3 sequence: CAWSVLGRHQPQHF. As DNA, the CDR3 is TGTGCCTGGAGTGTACTGGGCAGGCATCAGCCCCAGCATTTT.

This chain connects TRBV5-1 to TRBJ1-1; the D gene is possibly TRBD1 (6 bases). This CDR3 has 15 amino acids. The germline CDR1 and CDR2 sequences are SGHRS and YFSETQ. Trimming stripped 3 bases from V and 0 bases from J, with 12 bases between. In nucleotides, the CDR3 is TGCGCCAGCAGCTCAATAGGACAGTTGAACACTGAAGCTTTCTTT. This encodes CASSSIGQLNTEAFF.

This clone was counted a few times. This chain links TRBV25-1 with TRBJ1-1, with TRBD1 matching over 8 bases. CDR1 is MGHDK and CDR2 is SYGVNS in the germline V gene. The CDR3 has 13 residues. V lost 7 bases, J lost 7 bases, and 8 bases stayed unmatched. CDR3 residues: CASTLKGQVEAFF. Here the CDR3 DNA reads TGTGCCAGCACCCTCAAGGGACAGGTTGAAGCTTTCTTT.

This clone was counted only a few times. The chain joins TRBV5-5 to TRBJ2-2; 10 bases match TRBD1. Germline V lookup: CDR1 SGHKS, CDR2 YYEKEE (reference sequence). After removal of 4 bases from V and 5 bases from J, the junction contained 5 bases not matched to a gene. There are 15 residues in the CDR3. CDR3 nucleotide sequence: TGTGCCAGCAGCCCGGGACAGGGGTGGACCGGGGAGCTGTTTTTT. This codes for CASSPGQGWTGELFF.

Turning to this clone: Other DNA sequences from this sample encode an identical CDR3 as well. The chain joins TRBV5-1 to TRBJ2-7; no clear D gene. The CDR3 contains 11 residues. Germline-derived CDR1 and CDR2 are SGHRS and YFSETQ. Trimming took 3 bases from V and 3 from J, leaving 4 bases between them. The CDR3 DNA reads as TGCGCCAGCAGCTCAGACTACGAGCAGTACTTC. This translates into CASSSDYEQYF.

The V call is TRBV4-3, the J call TRBJ1-1; D call uncertain. This CDR3 is 14 amino acids long. V lost 2 bases and J lost 1, with 8 bases in between. CDR1 is LGHNA, CDR2 YSLEER, per germline. The CDR3 spells CASSQSWSNTEAFF. Here the CDR3 DNA reads TGCGCCAGCAGCCAAAGCTGGTCGAACACTGAAGCTTTCTTT.

This chain connects TRBV7-3 to TRBJ2-5; D possibly corresponds to TRBD2 (5 bases). V lost 5 bases and J lost 1, with 11 bases in between. CDR3 size: 14 residues. The V gene's germline CDR1 is SGHTA and CDR2 FQGTGA. The CDR3 DNA reads TGTGCCAGCAGCCCGGGATTTTTCCAAGAGACCCAGTACTTC. Amino acids: CASSPGFFQETQYF. The whole variable domain, filled in from reference TRBV7-3 and TRBJ2-5, reads GAGVSQTPSNKVTEKGKYVELRCDPISGHTALYWYRQSLGQGPEFLIYFQGTGAADDSGLPNDRFFAVRPEGSVSTLKIQRTERGDSAVYLCASSPGFFQETQYFGPGTRLLVL.

The rearrangement joins TRBV29-1 to TRBJ1-1; D might be TRBD1 (6 bases). The length of the CDR3 is 13 residues. In germline, CDR1 is SQVTM, CDR2 ANQGSEA. V was pared by 5 bases and J by 14 bases, with 24 bases between. In DNA form, the CDR3 reads TGCAGCGTTACTCCGCGGGGGCAGAGTGTAGGGTTCTTT. Its translation: CSVTPRGQSVGFF.

This sequence joins TRBV6-5 and TRBJ2-5; maybe TRBD1 (6 bases). With the DNA end fitting TRBJ2-7 better, the J assignment may be wrong. This CDR3 spans 14 amino acids. Germline V lookup: CDR1 MNHEY, CDR2 SVGAGI. The CDR3 DNA sequence: TGTGCCAGCAGTTACTCAGGACAGTTCTACGAGCAGTACTTC. The encoded protein is CASSYSGQFYEQYF.